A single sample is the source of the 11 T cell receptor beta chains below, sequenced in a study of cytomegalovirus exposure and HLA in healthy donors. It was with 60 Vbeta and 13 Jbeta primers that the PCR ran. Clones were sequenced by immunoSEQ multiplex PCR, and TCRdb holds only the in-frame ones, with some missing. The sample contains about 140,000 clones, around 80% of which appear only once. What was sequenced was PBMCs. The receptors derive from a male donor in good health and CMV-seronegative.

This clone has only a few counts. The CDR3 region has the DNA TGTGCCAGCAGCTCGGGTCTTGCTAGCCTGGCGGAGACCCAGTACTTC. Residues: CASSSGLASLAETQYF. V and J are TRBV11-1 and TRBJ2-5; possible D gene TRBD2, 5 bases. Trimming removed 4 bases from V and 5 bases from J, with 20 bases in between. Germline values: CDR1 SGHAT, CDR2 FQDESV (reference sequence). The CDR3 contains 16 residues.

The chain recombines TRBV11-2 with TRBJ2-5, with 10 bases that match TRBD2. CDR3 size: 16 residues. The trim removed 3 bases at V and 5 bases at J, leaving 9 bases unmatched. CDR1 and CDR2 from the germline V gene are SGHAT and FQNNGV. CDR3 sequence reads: CASSFGSGGAPETQYF. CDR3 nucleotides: TGTGCCAGCAGCTTCGGCAGCGGGGGGGCCCCGGAGACCCAGTACTTC.

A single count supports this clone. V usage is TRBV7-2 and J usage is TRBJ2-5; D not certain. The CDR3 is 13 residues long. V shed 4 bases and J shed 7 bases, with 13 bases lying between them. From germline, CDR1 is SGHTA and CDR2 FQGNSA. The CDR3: CASSYGQSGTQYF. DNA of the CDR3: TGTGCCAGCAGCTATGGCCAGTCGGGGACCCAGTACTTC.

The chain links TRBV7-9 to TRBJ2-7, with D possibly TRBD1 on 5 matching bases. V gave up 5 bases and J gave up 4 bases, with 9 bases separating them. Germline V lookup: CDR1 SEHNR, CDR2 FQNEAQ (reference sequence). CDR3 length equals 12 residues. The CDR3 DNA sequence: TGTGCCAGCAGCCAAGGGGTATACGAGCAGTACTTC. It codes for CASSQGVYEQYF.

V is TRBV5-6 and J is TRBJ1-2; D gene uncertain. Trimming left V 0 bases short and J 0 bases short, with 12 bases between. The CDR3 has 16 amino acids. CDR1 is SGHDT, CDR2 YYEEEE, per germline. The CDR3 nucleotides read TGTGCCAGCAGCTTGGGAGGGTTTACGGCTAACTATGGCTACACCTTC. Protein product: CASSLGGFTANYGYTF.

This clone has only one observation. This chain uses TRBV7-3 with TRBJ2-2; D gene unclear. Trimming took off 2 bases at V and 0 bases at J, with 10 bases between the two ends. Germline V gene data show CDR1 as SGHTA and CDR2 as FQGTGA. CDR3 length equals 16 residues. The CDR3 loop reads CASSLVSLANTGELFF. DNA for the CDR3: TGTGCCAGCAGCTTAGTCAGTCTGGCGAACACCGGGGAGCTGTTTTTT. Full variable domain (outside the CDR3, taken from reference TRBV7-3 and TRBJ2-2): GAGVSQTPSNKVTEKGKYVELRCDPISGHTALYWYRQSLGQGPEFLIYFQGTGAADDSGLPNDRFFAVRPEGSVSTLKIQRTERGDSAVYLCASSLVSLANTGELFFGEGSRLTVL.

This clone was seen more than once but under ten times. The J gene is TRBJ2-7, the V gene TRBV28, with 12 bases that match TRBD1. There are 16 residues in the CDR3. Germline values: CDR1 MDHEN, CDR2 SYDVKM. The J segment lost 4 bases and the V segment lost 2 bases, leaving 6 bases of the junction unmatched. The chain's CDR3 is CASSLGGTGGWYEQYF. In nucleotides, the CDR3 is TGTGCCAGCAGTTTAGGCGGGACAGGGGGCTGGTACGAGCAGTACTTC.

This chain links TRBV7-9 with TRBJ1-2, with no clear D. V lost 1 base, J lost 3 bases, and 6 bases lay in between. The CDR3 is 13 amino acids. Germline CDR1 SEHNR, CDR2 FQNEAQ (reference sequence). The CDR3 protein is CASSLGQDYGYTF. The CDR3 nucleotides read TGTGCCAGCAGCTTAGGGCAGGACTATGGCTACACCTTC.

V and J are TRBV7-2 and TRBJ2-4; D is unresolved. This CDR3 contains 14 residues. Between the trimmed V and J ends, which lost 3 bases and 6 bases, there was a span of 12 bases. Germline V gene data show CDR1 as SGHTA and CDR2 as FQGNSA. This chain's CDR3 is CASSFSSSSNIQYF. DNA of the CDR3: TGTGCCAGCAGCTTTAGCAGTTCTTCAAACATTCAGTACTTC.

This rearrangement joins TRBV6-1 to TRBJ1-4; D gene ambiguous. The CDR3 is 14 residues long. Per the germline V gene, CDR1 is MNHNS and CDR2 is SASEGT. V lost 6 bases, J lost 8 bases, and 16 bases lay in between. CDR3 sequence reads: CASRNPGSVEKLFF. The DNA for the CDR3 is TGTGCCAGCAGAAATCCGGGGTCGGTCGAAAAACTGTTTTTT.

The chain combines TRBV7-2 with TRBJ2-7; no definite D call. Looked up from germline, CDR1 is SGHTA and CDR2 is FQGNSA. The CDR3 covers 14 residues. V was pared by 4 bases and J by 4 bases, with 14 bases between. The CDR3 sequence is CASSSAGPFYEQYF. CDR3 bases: TGTGCCAGCAGCTCCGCCGGTCCTTTTTACGAGCAGTACTTC.